Here is one TCR beta chain with its context. The antigen remains undetermined. Sequencing was at survey level. Every PCR reaction included synthetic inline CDR3 controls for all V-J pairings. The table came from immunoSEQ multiplex PCR; TCRdb's copy has only in-frame clones and leaves some out. In the table there are around 30,000 clones, approximately 89% of which are singletons. The time point is: before natalizumab initiation. The sample comes from a study of multiple sclerosis patients with progressive multifocal leukoencephalopathy. About the study: Controls were natalizumab-treated multiple sclerosis patients who did not develop PML, sampled longitudinally.

Study-wide results and limits: Less diverse TRB repertoires were suggested in most PML patients.

The receptor was derived from a human donor with multiple sclerosis. The material sequenced was PBMCs.

CDR3 DNA sequence: TGTGCCAGCAGTTCAGAAGGGGGGCGAGGGGAGCTGTTTTTT. This sequence encodes CASSSEGGRGELFF. The chain couples TRBV6-1 to TRBJ2-2; D tentatively reads TRBD1 or TRBD2 (6 bases each). V was clipped by 5 bases and J by 8 bases, with 15 bases between them. The CDR3 has 14 residues. The germline V gene has CDR1 MNHNS and CDR2 SASEGT.